These 16 T cell receptor beta chains came from one sample sequenced in a study of T-cell reconstitution after alpha-beta-depleted transplantation in children. A library of TCRbeta sequences, prepared with unique molecular identifiers, was generated. Each CDR3 protein gets one entry after TCRdb re-called the PCR reads with MiXCR. The sample carries about 110,000 distinct CDR3 sequences, approximately 6% recorded once. This sample comprised PBMCs, mostly from graft donor cells, obtained 360 days after TCRalphabeta/CD19-depleted stem cell transplant. Receptors were obtained from a male patient between 2 and 15 years old who had a stem cell transplant for acute lymphoblastic leukemia, so the T cells may come from the graft donor.

This clonotype occurred many times. V and J are TRBV29-1 and TRBJ2-7, with 8 bases matching TRBD1. The V gene's germline CDR1 is SQVTM and CDR2 ANQGSEA. CDR3 length equals 12 residues. J was trimmed by 4 bases and V by 4 bases; bases with no gene match: 3. CDR3 protein: CSVVGQGYEQYF. The CDR3 DNA follows: TGCAGCGTTGTAGGACAGGGTTACGAGCAGTACTTC.

This rearrangement joins TRBV7-2 to TRBJ2-5; weak D call: TRBD2 (5 bases). The CDR3 covers 13 residues. CDR1 is SGHTA, CDR2 FQGNSA, per germline. Trimming pared 4 bases from V and 5 bases from J, leaving 11 bases between. The chain's CDR3 is CASSWAREETQYF. CDR3 nucleotides: TGTGCCAGCAGCTGGGCGAGGGAGGAGACCCAGTACTTC. The complete variable domain, with remaining parts taken from reference TRBV7-2 and TRBJ2-5, reads GAGVSQSPSNKVTEKGKDVELRCDPISGHTALYWYRQSLGQGLEFLIYFQGNSAPDKSGLPSDRFSAERTGGSVSTLTIQRTQQEDSAVYLCASSWAREETQYFGPGTRLLVL.

As for this clonotype: This could be a read error, since a much larger clone is one nucleotide away. This rearrangement joins TRBV27 to TRBJ2-7; 9 nucleotides line up with TRBD1. V was clipped by 6 bases and J by 6 bases; unmatched bases: 12. CDR1 is MNHEY, CDR2 SMNVEV, per germline (reference sequence). This CDR3 comprises 15 residues. CDR3 loop: CASSHPGQGRGEQYF. In DNA, the CDR3 is TGTGCCAGCAGCCACCCAGGACAGGGGCGCGGCGAGCAGTACTTC.

This clonotype came up many times. The chain joins TRBV4-3 to TRBJ2-3; D ambiguous. V gave up 1 base and J gave up 0 bases, with 8 bases separating them. Germline CDR1 is LGHNA and CDR2 is YSLEER. The CDR3 consists of 15 residues. The CDR3 here is CASSQGTRSTDTQYF. The CDR3 DNA reads as TGCGCCAGCAGCCAAGGGACCCGGAGCACAGATACGCAGTATTTT.

In its sample, this clonotype was seen a few times. CDR3 sequence: CASSQDPVGLQQFF. CDR3 sequence (DNA): TGTGCCAGCAGCCAAGATCCCGTGGGTCTTCAGCAGTTCTTC. This chain links TRBV3-1 with TRBJ2-1; no firm D call. Looked up from germline, CDR1 is LGHDT and CDR2 is YNNKEL (reference sequence). The V end was cut by 0 bases, the J end by 11 bases, with 14 bases between. The length of the CDR3 is 14 residues.

At least ten counts were recorded for this clonotype. In DNA, the CDR3 is TGTGCCAGCAGTTTAGCTAGGGGACCCTCCTACGAGCAGTACTTC. It encodes CASSLARGPSYEQYF. The chain combines TRBV12-3 or TRBV12-4 with TRBJ2-7; the D call may be TRBD1 or TRBD2 (5 bases each). V gave up 0 bases and J gave up 0 bases, with 9 bases separating them. The CDR3 loop spans 15 amino acids.

This clonotype has just a few counts. The chain uses TRBV6-1 and TRBJ2-7; TRBD1 might be the D (5 bases). This CDR3 comprises 18 residues. Germline assignment: CDR1 MNHNS and CDR2 SASEGT. The germline V and J ends were trimmed by 6 bases and 1 base, with 25 bases remaining between them. The CDR3 bases are TGTGCCAGCAGCATTCAGCGACAGACAGAGGTTTTGTCCTACGAGCAGTACTTC. The encoded protein is CASSIQRQTEVLSYEQYF.

This clonotype came up many times. This chain links TRBV28 with TRBJ1-1, with a weak D call TRBD1 (5 bases). Trimming took 6 bases from V and 1 from J, leaving 9 bases between them. This CDR3 is 13 amino acids long. Germline CDR1 is MDHEN and CDR2 is SYDVKM. CDR3 protein: CASRAGKNTEAFF. CDR3 nucleotides: TGTGCCAGCAGGGCAGGGAAGAACACTGAAGCTTTCTTT.

This clonotype showed up just a few times. The rearrangement uses TRBV4-3 and TRBJ2-7; no clear D gene. Trimming stripped 0 bases from V and 3 bases from J, with 6 bases between. The CDR3 has 13 amino acids. CDR1 is LGHNA, CDR2 YSLEER, per germline. DNA of the CDR3: TGCGCCAGCAGCCAAGAGGACGGCTACGAGCAGTACTTC. It translates to CASSQEDGYEQYF.

Ten or more counts support this clonotype. The J gene is TRBJ2-1, the V gene TRBV5-1; 9 nucleotides align to TRBD1. The V gene's germline CDR1 is SGHRS and CDR2 YFSETQ. The trim removed 2 bases at V and 9 bases at J, leaving 3 bases unmatched. CDR3 size: 13 residues. In DNA, the CDR3 is TGCGCCAGCAGCTTCACAGGGGGCCCTGAGCAGTTCTTC. Protein: CASSFTGGPEQFF.

This clonotype was recorded at least ten times. This chain uses TRBV10-3 with TRBJ2-3; D is unresolved. V was pared by 7 bases and J by 0 bases, with 11 bases between. Germline values: CDR1 ENHRY, CDR2 SYGVKD. This CDR3 has 14 amino acids. This chain's CDR3 is CAITIGSSTDTQYF. The CDR3, as DNA: TGTGCCATCACCATAGGGTCTAGCACAGATACGCAGTATTTT.

This clonotype was counted ten times or more. The chain is built from TRBV28 and TRBJ1-2; no reliable D call. CDR1 is MDHEN, CDR2 SYDVKM, per germline. V shed 4 bases and J shed 4 bases, with 4 bases lying between them. The CDR3 contains 11 residues. The CDR3 nucleotides are TGTGCCAGCAGTTCACCCTATGGCTACACCTTC. Translation: CASSSPYGYTF.

V is TRBV30 and J is TRBJ2-1; possibly TRBD2 for D (6 bases). CDR1 and CDR2 (germline): GTSNPN, SVGIG (reference sequence). Trimming pared 1 base from V and 4 bases from J, leaving 20 bases between. This CDR3 spans 17 amino acids. CDR3 nucleotides: TGTGCCTGGAGTGCGCGGGGCCCGTGGATGGGGTACAATGAGCAGTTCTTC. Encoded protein: CAWSARGPWMGYNEQFF.

This CDR3 is CASSPRRLDTQYF. The CDR3 region has the DNA TGTGCCAGCAGTCCCCGAAGATTAGATACGCAGTATTTT. The chain recombines TRBV28 with TRBJ2-3; D call uncertain. The CDR3 sequence is 13 residues long. Trimming stripped 5 bases from V and 5 bases from J, with 11 bases between. In germline, CDR1 is MDHEN, CDR2 SYDVKM.

This clonotype was counted only a few times. The chain uses TRBV6-6 and TRBJ1-6; D is ambiguous. The CDR3 length is 12 residues. The germline CDR1 and CDR2 sequences are MNHNY and SVGAGI (reference sequence). V was shortened by 0 bases and J by 14 bases, with 8 bases between the two germline ends. CDR3 coding DNA: TGTGCCAGCAGTTACTCCTCTCAATCCCTCCACTTT. Its protein product is CASSYSSQSLHF.

This clonotype was found many times. V and J are TRBV4-3 and TRBJ2-1; no reliable D call. V was clipped by 4 bases and J by 2 bases, with 12 bases between them. CDR1 LGHNA and CDR2 YSLEER come from the germline V gene. The CDR3 is 15 amino acids. CDR3 amino acids: CASSPTRGTYNEQFF. DNA of the CDR3: TGCGCCAGCAGCCCGACCCGAGGCACCTACAATGAGCAGTTCTTC.